This T cell receptor beta chain came from a study of blood T cell repertoires in COVID-19. About the research overall: T cells, B-cell-depleted T cells, or PBMCs provided the cDNA or gDNA that served as material.

Sequenced by immunoSEQ multiplex PCR; TCRdb stores in-frame clones only, minus some. The sample shows around 300,000 clones, around four fifths of them seen only once. From germline, CDR1 is SEHNR and CDR2 FQNEAQ (reference sequence). This CDR3 has 14 residues. Trimming stripped 5 bases from V and 5 bases from J, with 16 bases between. The chain links TRBV7-9 to TRBJ2-7; D is perhaps TRBD1 (5 bases). Sequences were obtained from peripheral blood. The clonotype originates from a woman between 45 and 65 years old with active or convalescent COVID-19. CDR3 loop: CASSPRQRRDEQYF. CDR3 DNA: TGTGCCAGCAGCCCTCGACAGAGGCGCGACGAGCAGTACTTC.